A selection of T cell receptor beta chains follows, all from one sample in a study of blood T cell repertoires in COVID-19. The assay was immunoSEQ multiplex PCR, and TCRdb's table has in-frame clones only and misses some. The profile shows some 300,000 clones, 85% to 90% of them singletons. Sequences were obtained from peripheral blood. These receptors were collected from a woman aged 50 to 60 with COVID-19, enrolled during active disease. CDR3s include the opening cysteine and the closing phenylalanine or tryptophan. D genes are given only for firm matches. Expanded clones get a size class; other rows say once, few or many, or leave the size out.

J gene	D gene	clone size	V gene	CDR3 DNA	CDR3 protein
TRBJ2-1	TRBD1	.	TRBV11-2	TGTGCCAGCGGCCGGGACAGATACAATGAGCAGTTCTTC	CASGRDRYNEQFF
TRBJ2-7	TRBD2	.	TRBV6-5	TGTGCCAGCAGCGGACTAGCGGGAGGGCCGAGGGAGCAGTACTTC	CASSGLAGGPREQYF
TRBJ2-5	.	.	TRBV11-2	TGTGCCAGCAGCTTATTAGCGTCTCAAGAGACCCAGTACTTC	CASSLLASQETQYF
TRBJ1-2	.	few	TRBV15	TGTGCCACCAGCACTAGCGGGCTAAGGGCTAACTATGGCTACACCTTC	CATSTSGLRANYGYTF
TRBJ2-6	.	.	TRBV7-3	TGTGCCAGCAGCTTACCGTTTGGTTTTCCCGGCTCTGGGGCCAACGTCCTGACTTTC	CASSLPFGFPGSGANVLTF
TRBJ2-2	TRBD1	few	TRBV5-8	TGTGCCAGCAGCGTACGACAGGGGGTGAGCACCGGGGAGCTGTTTTTT	CASSVRQGVSTGELFF
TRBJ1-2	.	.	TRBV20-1	TGCAGTGCTAGAGACCTCGGGGGCTACACCTTC	CSARDLGGYTF
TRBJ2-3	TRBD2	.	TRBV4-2	TGTGCCAGCAGCCGGGTTGCCCGACTAGCGGGAGGTACAGATACGCAGTATTTT	CASSRVARLAGGTDTQYF
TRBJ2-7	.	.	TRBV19	TGTGCCAGTAGTATTCGCGGGCGGCAGTACTTC	CASSIRGRQYF
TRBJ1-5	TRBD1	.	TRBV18	TGTGCCAGCTCACCAGCAAACCGGGACAGGGGCAATCAGCCCCAGCATTTT	CASSPANRDRGNQPQHF
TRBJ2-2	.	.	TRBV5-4	TGTGCCAGCAGGGAGGAACCCCGTGTCACCGGGGAGCTGTTTTTT	CASREEPRVTGELFF
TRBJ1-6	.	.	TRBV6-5	TGTGCCAGCAGTTATCAGGGTTCGGACTATAATTCACCCCTCCACTTT	CASSYQGSDYNSPLHF
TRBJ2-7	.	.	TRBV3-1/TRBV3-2	TGTGCCAGCAGCCAATTGCGTGTATCACGCTACGAGCAGTACTTC	CASSQLRVSRYEQYF
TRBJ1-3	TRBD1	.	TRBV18	TGTGCCAGCTCACCAATCGACAGGGCCGGAAACACCATATATTTT	CASSPIDRAGNTIYF
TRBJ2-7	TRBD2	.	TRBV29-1	TGCAGCGTTGACGCCGGGACTAGCGGGAGGGCCTACGAGCAGTACTTC	CSVDAGTSGRAYEQYF
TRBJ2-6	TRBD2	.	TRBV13	TGTGCCAGCAGCTTAGGAGGGACTAGACGCTCTGGGGCCAACGTCCTGACTTTC	CASSLGGTRRSGANVLTF
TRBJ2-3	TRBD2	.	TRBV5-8	TGTGCCAGCAGGTTAAGATACTCCGCCGGGGGGGCGCAGTATTTT	CASRLRYSAGGAQYF
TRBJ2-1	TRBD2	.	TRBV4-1	TGCGCCAGCAGCCAAGCCGAGGGCGGGGGGATGCTCGATGAGCAGTTCTTC	CASSQAEGGGMLDEQFF
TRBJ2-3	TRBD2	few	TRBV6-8	TGTGCCAGCAGAGTTTTACCCGGGACTAGCGGGAATAGCACAGATACGCAGTATTTT	CASRVLPGTSGNSTDTQYF
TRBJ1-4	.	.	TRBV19	TGTGCCAGTACAGCTAAAGAGGGACTGCAACTGTTTTTT	CASTAKEGLQLFF
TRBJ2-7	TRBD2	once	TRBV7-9	TGTGCCAGCAGCGCGGGGGGTGACTACCGTTACGAGCAGTACTTC	CASSAGGDYRYEQYF
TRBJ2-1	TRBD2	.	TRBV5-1	TGCGCCAGCAGCCCCGGCCCTAGCGGAGGAATCAGCTCCTACAATGAGCAGTTCTTC	CASSPGPSGGISSYNEQFF
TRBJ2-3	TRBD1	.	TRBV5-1	TGCGCCAGCAGCTCTTGGACAGGCCTCACAGATACGCAGTATTTT	CASSSWTGLTDTQYF
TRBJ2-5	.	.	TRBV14	TGTGCCAGCAGCCAAGACGGGAGAAAGACCCAGTACTTC	CASSQDGRKTQYF
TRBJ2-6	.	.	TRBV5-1	TGCGCCAGCAGCTTGGGACAGCAACTCTCTGGGGCCAACGTCCTGACTTTC	CASSLGQQLSGANVLTF
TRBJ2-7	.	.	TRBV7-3	TGTGCCAGCCTCCGACTTGGAGGGCACTACGAGCAGTACTTC	CASLRLGGHYEQYF
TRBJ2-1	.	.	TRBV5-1	TGCGCCAGCAACACCCGGGTCCCAAAAGAGGGTGAGCAGTTCTTC	CASNTRVPKEGEQFF
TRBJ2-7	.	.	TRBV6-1	TGTGCCAGCAGTGAACATTATTTGGGAGACTACGAGCAGTACTTC	CASSEHYLGDYEQYF
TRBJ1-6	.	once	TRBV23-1	TGCGCCAGCAGTCCGTTTCTAGTTGAGCTTGGTTCACCCCTCCACTTT	CASSPFLVELGSPLHF
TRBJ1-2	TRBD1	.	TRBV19	TGTGCCACTGGGACAGGGGATTCTAACTATGGCTACACCTTC	CATGTGDSNYGYTF
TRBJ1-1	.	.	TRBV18	TGTGCCAGCTCACCGGACATAATGAACACTGAAGCTTTCTTT	CASSPDIMNTEAFF
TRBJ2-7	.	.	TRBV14	TGTGCCAGCAGCCACCTAGATACCCCCTACGAGCAGTACTTC	CASSHLDTPYEQYF
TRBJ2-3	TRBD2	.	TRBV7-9	TGTGCCAGCAGCCTAACCAGGTTGGGACTAGCGGGAGGATTAGATACGCAGTATTTT	CASSLTRLGLAGGLDTQYF
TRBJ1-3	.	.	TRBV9	TGTGCCAGCAGCGTAGCTACAGGGTTGGGAAACACCATATATTTT	CASSVATGLGNTIYF
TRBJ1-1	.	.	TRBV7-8	TGTGCCAGCAGAGTATATGGTGGAAGCGGTGCGACGAACACTGAAGCTTTCTTT	CASRVYGGSGATNTEAFF
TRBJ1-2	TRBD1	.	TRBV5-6	TGTGCCAGCAGCTTATTACCGGGACAGGGCGGCTACACCTTC	CASSLLPGQGGYTF
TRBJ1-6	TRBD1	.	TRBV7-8	TGTGCCAGCAGCCCAACGACAGGGCAATTTTTTTCACCCCTCCACTTT	CASSPTTGQFFSPLHF
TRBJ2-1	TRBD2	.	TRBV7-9	TGTGCCAGCAGCTTAGTGGGTCTAAGCGGGGGGTACAATGAGCAGTTCTTC	CASSLVGLSGGYNEQFF
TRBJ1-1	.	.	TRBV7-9	TGTGCCAGCAGCGCGCATGGCGGCACTGAAGCTTTCTTT	CASSAHGGTEAFF
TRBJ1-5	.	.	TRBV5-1	TGCGCCAGCAGTATCGACGCGGATCAGCCCCAGCATTTT	CASSIDADQPQHF
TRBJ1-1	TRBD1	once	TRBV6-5	TGTGCCAGCAGTTACCCCGGGACAGGGTACACTGAAGCTTTCTTT	CASSYPGTGYTEAFF
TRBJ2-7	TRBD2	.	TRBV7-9	TGTGCCAGCAGCAGCGGGAGTTCGGTATCCGAGCAGTACTTC	CASSSGSSVSEQYF
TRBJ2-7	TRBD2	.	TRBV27	TGTGCCAGCAGGGGAAGCGGGAGCGGTCTCTACGAGCAGTACTTC	CASRGSGSGLYEQYF
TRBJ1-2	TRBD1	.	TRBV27	TGTGCCAGCACCCAGGGACAGGGTGAGGGCTACACCTTC	CASTQGQGEGYTF
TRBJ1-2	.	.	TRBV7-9	TGTGCCAGCATCCACAGCCTGAACAACTATGGCTACACCTTC	CASIHSLNNYGYTF
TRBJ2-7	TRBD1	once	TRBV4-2	TGTGCCAGCAGCCATCGGGACAGGGGTCACGAGCAGTACTTC	CASSHRDRGHEQYF
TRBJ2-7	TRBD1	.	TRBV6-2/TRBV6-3	TGTGCCAGCAGTTACACTTCCGGGACAGGGGCCCACGAGCAGTACTTC	CASSYTSGTGAHEQYF
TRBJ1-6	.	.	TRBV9	TGTGCCAGCAGCCTCACTGACAGCTTGTATAATTCACCCCTCCACTTT	CASSLTDSLYNSPLHF
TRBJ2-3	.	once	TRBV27	TGTGCCAGCAGTCCCATGAGGGGTAGCGGCAGACCCACAGATACGCAGTATTTT	CASSPMRGSGRPTDTQYF
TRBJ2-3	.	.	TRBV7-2	TGTGCCAGCATGCGGGACGTCATACGGACGCAGTATTTT	CASMRDVIRTQYF
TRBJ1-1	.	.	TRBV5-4	TGTGCCAGCAGCGCCAGGAATCTGAACACTGAAGCTTTCTTT	CASSARNLNTEAFF
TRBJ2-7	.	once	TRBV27	TGTGCCAGCAGTCGAGGATACGAGCAGTACTTC	CASSRGYEQYF
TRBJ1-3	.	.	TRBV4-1	TGCGCCAGCAGCCGAGTGACAGGCAGCTCTGGAAACACCATATATTTT	CASSRVTGSSGNTIYF
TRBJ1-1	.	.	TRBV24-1	TGTGCCACCAGATCCAGGGGGAACACTGAAGCTTTCTTT	CATRSRGNTEAFF
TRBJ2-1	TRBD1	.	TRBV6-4	TGTGCCAGCAGTGTCGGACAGGGCCCCTACAATGAGCAGTTCTTC	CASSVGQGPYNEQFF